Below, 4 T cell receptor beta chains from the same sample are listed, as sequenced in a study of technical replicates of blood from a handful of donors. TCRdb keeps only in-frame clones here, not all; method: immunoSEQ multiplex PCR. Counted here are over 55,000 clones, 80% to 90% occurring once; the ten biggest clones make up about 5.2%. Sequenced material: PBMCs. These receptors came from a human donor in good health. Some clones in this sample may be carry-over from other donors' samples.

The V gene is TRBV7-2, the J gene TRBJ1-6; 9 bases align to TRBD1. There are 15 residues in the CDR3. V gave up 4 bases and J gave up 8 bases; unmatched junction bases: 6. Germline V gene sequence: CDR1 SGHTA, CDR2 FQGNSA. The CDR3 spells CASSSSGTGYSPLHF. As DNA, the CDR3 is TGTGCCAGCAGCTCCTCCGGGACAGGGTATTCACCCCTCCACTTT.

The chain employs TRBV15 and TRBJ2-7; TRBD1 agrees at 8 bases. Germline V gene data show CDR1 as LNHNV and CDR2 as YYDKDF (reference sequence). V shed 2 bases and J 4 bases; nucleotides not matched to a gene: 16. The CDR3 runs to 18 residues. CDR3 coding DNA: TGTGCCACCAGCAGAACCGACAGGGGAGAGGCGGCCTCTTACGAGCAGTACTTC. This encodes CATSRTDRGEAASYEQYF. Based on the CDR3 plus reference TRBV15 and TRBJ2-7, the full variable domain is DAMVIQNPRYQVTQFGKPVTLSCSQTLNHNVMYWYQQKSSQAPKLLFHYYDKDFNNEADTPDNFQSRRPNTSFCFLDIRSPGLGDTAMYLCATSRTDRGEAASYEQYFGPGTRLTVT.

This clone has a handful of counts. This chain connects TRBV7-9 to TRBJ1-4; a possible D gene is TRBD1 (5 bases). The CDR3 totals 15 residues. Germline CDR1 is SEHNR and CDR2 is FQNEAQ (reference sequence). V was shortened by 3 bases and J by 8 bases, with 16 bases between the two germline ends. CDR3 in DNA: TGTGCCAGCAGCTTTCCCCAGACGACAGAGGAAAAACTGTTTTTT. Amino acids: CASSFPQTTEEKLFF.

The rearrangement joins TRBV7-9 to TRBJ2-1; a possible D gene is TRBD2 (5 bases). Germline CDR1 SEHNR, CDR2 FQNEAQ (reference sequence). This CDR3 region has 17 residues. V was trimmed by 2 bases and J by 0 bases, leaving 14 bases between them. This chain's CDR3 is CASSLSLGASSYNEQFF. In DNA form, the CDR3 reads TGTGCCAGCAGCTTATCTCTGGGAGCGAGCTCCTACAATGAGCAGTTCTTC.